This TCR beta chain was sequenced in a study of T cells in Graves' hyperthyroidism and ophthalmopathy. Points from the study as a whole: Ophthalmopathy onset followed model prediction by a median around 6.9 months.

V lost 5 bases and J lost 4, with 18 bases in between. CDR3 size: 15 residues. Germline V gene lookup returns CDR1 SGHTA and CDR2 FQGNSA. This clonotype came up many times. Antigen unknown. TCR beta CDR3 regions were amplified from RNA. When the TCR CDR3 underwent first-round RT-PCR, the HTBI primer set was used. MiXCR, applied by TCRdb to the multiplex PCR reads, yields one record per CDR3 protein. The sample holds about 610,000 distinct CDR3 sequences, roughly 14% seen once. This TCR was sampled from a woman aged 40 to 50 with Graves' ophthalmopathy. V is TRBV7-2 and J is TRBJ2-7; D is ambiguous. Sequenced material: blood. The CDR3 region is CASSKRTGEGYEQYF. CDR3 coding DNA: TGTGCCAGCAGCAAAAGGACGGGCGAAGGATACGAGCAGTACTTC.